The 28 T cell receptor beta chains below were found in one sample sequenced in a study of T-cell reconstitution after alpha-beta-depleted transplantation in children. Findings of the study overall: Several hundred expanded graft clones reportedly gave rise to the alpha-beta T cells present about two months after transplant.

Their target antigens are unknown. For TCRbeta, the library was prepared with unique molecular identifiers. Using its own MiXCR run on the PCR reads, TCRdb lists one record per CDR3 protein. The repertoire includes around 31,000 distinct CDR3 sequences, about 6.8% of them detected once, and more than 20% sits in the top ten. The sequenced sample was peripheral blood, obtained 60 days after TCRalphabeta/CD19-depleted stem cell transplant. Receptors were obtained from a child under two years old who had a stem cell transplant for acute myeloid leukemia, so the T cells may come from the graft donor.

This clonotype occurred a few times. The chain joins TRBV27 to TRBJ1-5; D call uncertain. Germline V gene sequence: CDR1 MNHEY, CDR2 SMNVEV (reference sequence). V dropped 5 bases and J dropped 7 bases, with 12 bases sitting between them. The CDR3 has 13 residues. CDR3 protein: CASSIGRGQPQHF. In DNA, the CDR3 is TGTGCCAGCAGTATCGGCAGAGGGCAGCCCCAGCATTTT.

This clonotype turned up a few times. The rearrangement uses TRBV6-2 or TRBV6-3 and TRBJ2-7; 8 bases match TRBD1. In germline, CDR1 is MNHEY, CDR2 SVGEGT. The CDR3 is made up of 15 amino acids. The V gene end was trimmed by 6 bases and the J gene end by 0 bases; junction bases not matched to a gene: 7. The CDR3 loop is CASSSSRGHSYEQYF. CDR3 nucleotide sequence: TGTGCCAGCAGCTCCTCCAGGGGGCACTCCTACGAGCAGTACTTC.

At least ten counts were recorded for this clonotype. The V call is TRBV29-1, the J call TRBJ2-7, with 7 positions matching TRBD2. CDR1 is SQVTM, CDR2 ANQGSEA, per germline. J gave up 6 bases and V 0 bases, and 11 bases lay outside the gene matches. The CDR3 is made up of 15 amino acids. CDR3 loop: CSVEDDGGGFFEQYF. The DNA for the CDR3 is TGCAGCGTTGAAGACGACGGCGGGGGTTTCTTCGAGCAGTACTTC.

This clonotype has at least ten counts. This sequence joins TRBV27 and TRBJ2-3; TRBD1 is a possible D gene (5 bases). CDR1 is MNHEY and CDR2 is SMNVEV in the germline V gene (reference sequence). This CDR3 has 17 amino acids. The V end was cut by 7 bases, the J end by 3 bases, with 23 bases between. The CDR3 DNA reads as TGTGCCAGCAAAGGGGCGAAGTCTAAAGGGCTTACAGATACGCAGTATTTT. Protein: CASKGAKSKGLTDTQYF.

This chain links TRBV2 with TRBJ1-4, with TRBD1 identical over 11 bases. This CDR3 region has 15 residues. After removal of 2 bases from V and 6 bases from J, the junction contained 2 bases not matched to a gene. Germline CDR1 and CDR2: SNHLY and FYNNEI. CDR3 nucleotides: TGTGCCAGCAGTGAACCGGGACAGGGGGATGAAAAACTGTTTTTT. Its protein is CASSEPGQGDEKLFF.

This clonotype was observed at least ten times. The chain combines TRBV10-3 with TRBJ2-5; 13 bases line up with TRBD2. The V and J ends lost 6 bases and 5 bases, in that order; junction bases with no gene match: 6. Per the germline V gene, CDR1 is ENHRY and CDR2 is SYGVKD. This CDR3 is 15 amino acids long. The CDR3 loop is CAISPRTSGSETQYF. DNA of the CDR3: TGTGCCATCAGCCCAAGGACTAGCGGGAGTGAGACCCAGTACTTC.

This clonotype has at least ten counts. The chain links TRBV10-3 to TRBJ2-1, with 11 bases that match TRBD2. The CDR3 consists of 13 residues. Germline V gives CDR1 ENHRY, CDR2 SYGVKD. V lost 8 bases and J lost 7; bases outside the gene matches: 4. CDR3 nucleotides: TGTGCCATCTTAGCGGGGGGGCGGAATGAGCAGTTCTTC. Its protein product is CAILAGGRNEQFF.

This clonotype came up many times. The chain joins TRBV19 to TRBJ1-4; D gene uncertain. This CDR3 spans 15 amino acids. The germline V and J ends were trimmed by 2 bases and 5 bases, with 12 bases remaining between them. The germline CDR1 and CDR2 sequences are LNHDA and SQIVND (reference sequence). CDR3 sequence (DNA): TGTGCCAGTAGTATATCAGGACGTAAAAATGAAAAACTGTTTTTT. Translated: CASSISGRKNEKLFF.

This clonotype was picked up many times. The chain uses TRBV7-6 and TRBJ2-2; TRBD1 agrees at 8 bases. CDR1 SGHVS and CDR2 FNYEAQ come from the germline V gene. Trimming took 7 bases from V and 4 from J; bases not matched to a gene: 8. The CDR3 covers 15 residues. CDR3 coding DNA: TGTGCCAGCACCAATCAGGGGGCTAGCACCGGGGAGCTGTTTTTT. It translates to CASTNQGASTGELFF. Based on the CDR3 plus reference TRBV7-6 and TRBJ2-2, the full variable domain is GAGVSQSPRYKVTKRGQDVALRCDPISGHVSLYWYRQALGQGPEFLTYFNYEAQQDKSGLPNDRFSAERPEGSISTLTIQRTEQRDSAMYRCASTNQGASTGELFFGEGSRLTVL.

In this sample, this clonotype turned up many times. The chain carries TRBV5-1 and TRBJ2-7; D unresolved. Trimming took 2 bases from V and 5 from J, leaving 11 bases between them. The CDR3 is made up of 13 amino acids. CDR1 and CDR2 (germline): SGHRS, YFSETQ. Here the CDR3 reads CASSFRAADEQYF. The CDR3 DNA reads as TGCGCCAGCAGCTTCCGGGCCGCGGACGAGCAGTACTTC. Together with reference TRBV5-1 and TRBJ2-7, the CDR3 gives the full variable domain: KAGVTQTPRYLIKTRGQQVTLSCSPISGHRSVSWYQQTPGQGLQFLFEYFSETQRNKGNFPGRFSGRQFSNSRSEMNVSTLELGDSALYLCASSFRAADEQYFGPGTRLTVT.

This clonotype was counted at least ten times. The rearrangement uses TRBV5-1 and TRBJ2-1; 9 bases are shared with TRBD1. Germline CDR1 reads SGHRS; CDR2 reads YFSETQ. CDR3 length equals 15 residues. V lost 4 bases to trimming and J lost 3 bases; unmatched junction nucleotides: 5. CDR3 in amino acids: CASSGPGQGYNEQFF. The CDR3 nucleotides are TGCGCCAGCAGCGGCCCGGGACAGGGCTACAATGAGCAGTTCTTC.

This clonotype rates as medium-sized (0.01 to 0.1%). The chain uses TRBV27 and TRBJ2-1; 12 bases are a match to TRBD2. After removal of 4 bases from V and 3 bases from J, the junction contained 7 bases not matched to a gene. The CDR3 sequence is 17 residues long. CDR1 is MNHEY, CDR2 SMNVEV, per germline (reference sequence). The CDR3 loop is CASSSTGLAGLYNEQFF. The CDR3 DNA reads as TGTGCCAGCAGTTCTACTGGACTAGCGGGGCTCTACAATGAGCAGTTCTTC.

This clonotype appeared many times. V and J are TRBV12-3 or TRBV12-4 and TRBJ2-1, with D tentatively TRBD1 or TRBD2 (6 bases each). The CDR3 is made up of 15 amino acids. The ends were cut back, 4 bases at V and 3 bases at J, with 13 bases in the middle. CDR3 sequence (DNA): TGTGCCAGCAGTTGGCCAGGGGAGGACTACAATGAGCAGTTCTTC. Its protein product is CASSWPGEDYNEQFF.

This chain's CDR3 is CAWDRVNTGELFF. The CDR3 DNA follows: TGTGCCTGGGATAGGGTGAACACCGGGGAGCTGTTTTTT. The chain combines TRBV30 with TRBJ2-2; D not certain. With 5 bases removed from V and 1 base from J, the gap between germline ends came to 8 bases. There are 13 residues in the CDR3. Germline V gives CDR1 GTSNPN, CDR2 SVGIG (reference sequence).

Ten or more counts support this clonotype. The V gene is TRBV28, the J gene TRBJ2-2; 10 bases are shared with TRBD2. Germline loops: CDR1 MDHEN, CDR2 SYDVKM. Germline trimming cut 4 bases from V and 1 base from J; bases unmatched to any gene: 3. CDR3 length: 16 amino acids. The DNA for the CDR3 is TGTGCCAGCAGTTCACTAGCGGGAAGGAACACCGGGGAGCTGTTTTTT. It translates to CASSSLAGRNTGELFF.

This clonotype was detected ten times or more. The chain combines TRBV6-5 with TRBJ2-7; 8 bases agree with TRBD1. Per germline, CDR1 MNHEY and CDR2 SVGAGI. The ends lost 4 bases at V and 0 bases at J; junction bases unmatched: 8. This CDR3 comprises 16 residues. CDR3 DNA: TGTGCCAGCAGTTTCCGACAGGGGACGGTCTCCTACGAGCAGTACTTC. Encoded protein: CASSFRQGTVSYEQYF.

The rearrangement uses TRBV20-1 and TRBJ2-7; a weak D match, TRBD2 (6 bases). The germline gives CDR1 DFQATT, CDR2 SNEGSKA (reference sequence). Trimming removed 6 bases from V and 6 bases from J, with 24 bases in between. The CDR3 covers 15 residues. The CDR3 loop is CSALRGGTGDGEQYF. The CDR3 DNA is TGCAGTGCCCTGAGGGGTGGGACGGGGGATGGCGAGCAGTACTTC.

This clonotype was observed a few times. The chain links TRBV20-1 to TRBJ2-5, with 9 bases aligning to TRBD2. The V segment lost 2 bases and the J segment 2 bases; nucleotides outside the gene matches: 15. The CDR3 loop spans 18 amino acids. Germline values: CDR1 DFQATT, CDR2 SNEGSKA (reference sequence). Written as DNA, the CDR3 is TGCAGTGCTAGACGGCTCGGAGGTAGCGGGGGCTTTCAAGAGACCCAGTACTTC. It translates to CSARRLGGSGGFQETQYF.

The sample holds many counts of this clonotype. CDR3: CAISGGRAVSPLHF. The CDR3 region has the DNA TGTGCCATCAGCGGAGGCAGGGCGGTATCACCCCTCCACTTT. This chain joins TRBV10-3 and TRBJ1-6, with a weak D call TRBD1 (5 bases). Trimming took 6 bases from V and 10 from J, leaving 16 bases between them. Germline lookup yields CDR1 ENHRY and CDR2 SYGVKD. The CDR3 has 14 amino acids.

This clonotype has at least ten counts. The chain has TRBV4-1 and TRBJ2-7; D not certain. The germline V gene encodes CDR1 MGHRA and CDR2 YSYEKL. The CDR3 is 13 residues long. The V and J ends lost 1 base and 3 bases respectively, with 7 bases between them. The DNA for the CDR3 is TGCGCCAGCAGCCAAGGCCCTTTCTACGAGCAGTACTTC. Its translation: CASSQGPFYEQYF.

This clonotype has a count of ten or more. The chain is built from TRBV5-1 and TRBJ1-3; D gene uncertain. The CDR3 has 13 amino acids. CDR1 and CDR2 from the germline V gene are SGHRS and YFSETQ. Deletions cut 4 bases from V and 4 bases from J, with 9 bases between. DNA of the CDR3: TGCGCCAGCAGCCAATCGGGAGGAAACACCATATATTTT. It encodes CASSQSGGNTIYF.

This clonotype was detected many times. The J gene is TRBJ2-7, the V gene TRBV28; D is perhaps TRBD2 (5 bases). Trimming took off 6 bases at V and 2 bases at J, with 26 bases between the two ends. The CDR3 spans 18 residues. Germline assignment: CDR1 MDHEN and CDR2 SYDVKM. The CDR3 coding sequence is TGTGCCAGCAGGTCGACGGTGAGGGTAAGGAACGGACCCTACGAGCAGTACTTC. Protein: CASRSTVRVRNGPYEQYF.

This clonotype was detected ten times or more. The CDR3 DNA reads TGTGCCAGCAGCTATCCCGGACCCATTACTGAAGCTTTCTTT. It codes for CASSYPGPITEAFF. The chain is built from TRBV7-9 and TRBJ1-1; D is unresolved. Germline V CDR1 and CDR2: SEHNR, FQNEAQ (reference sequence). V was shortened by 4 bases and J by 5 bases, with 14 bases between the two germline ends. The CDR3 sequence is 14 residues long.

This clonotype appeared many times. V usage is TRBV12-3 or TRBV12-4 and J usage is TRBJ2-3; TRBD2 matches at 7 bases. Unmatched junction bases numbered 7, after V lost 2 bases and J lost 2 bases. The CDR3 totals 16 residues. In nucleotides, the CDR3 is TGTGCCAGCAGTTTATACCCTAGCGGCATCACAGATACGCAGTATTTT. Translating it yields CASSLYPSGITDTQYF.

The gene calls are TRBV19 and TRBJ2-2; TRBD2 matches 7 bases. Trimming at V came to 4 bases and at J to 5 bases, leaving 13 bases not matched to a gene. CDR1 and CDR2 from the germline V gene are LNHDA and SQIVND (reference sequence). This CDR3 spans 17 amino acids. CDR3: CASSTRYRGSPTGELFF. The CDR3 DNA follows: TGTGCCAGTAGTACCCGTTACCGCGGGAGTCCAACCGGGGAGCTGTTTTTT.

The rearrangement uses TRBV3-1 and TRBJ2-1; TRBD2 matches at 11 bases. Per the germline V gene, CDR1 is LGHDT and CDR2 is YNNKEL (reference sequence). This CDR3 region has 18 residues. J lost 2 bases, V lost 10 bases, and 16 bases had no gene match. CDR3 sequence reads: CATCKDIPSGGTYNEQFF. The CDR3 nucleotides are TGTGCCACCTGCAAAGATATCCCTAGCGGGGGGACCTACAATGAGCAGTTCTTC.

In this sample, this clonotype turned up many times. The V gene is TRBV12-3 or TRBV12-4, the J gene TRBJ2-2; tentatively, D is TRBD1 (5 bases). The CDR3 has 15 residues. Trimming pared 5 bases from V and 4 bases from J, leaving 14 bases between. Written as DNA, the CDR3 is TGTGCCAGCAGTCCAATCCAGGGATTCACCGGGGAGCTGTTTTTT. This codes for CASSPIQGFTGELFF.

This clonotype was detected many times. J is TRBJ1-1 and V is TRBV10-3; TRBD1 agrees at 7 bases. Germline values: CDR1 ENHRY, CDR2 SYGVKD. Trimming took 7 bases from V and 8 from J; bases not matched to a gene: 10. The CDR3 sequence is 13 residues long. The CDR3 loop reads CAITETGAQEAFF. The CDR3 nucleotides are TGTGCCATCACCGAAACAGGGGCCCAAGAAGCTTTCTTT.